This TCR beta chain was captured by sequencing in a study of T-cell memory formation after mild COVID-19 (dated by TCRdb to the early 2020s). The study in broad terms: TCR sequence clusters from the two donors were found to be largely donor specific. In a couple of donors, T-cell clones that expanded and contracted after mild COVID-19 were followed by sequencing TCRalpha and TCRbeta repertoires longitudinally. The cohort comprised two young, previously healthy adult volunteers, one female and one male. What the study reported, not specific to this receptor: SARS-CoV-2 specificity was not confirmed for the second-wave clones peaking on day 37. Some responding clones were detected in pre-infection memory, which suggested that pre-existing cross-reactive memory T cells had joined the SARS-CoV-2 response. The study covered only two mild cases, and larger cohorts including severe cases with pre-infection samples were considered necessary. Contracting CD4+ clones turned up mainly in the CM and EM memory subsets, whereas EMRA was where CD8+ clones were enriched. Balanced CD4/CD8 phenotypes were observed for clones contracting from day 15 to 85, whereas a bias towards CD4+ was observed for a second wave of clones expanding from day 15 to 37.

The sample was run on an Illumina NovaSeq 6000. TCRalpha and TCRbeta cDNA libraries were constructed by 5'RACE with constant-segment primers, with sample barcodes and unique molecular identifiers being introduced. Trizol reagent was used to extract RNA from every sample. The libraries were amplified in two PCR steps, and the second step added a second sample barcode and Illumina TruSeq adapters. Libraries were sequenced on an Illumina NovaSeq with 2 x 150 bp paired-end reads. The original pipeline was this. Reads were demultiplexed and collapsed into UMI-guided consensus sequences with migec v1.2.7. Using mixcr v2.1.11, UMI consensuses were aligned to TRA and TRB V and J templates and then assembled into clonotypes. Clonotypes were classified as expanded or contracted when called significant by both edgeR and NoisET, with noise models trained on biological replicates. edgeR calls used a false discovery rate-adjusted p below 0.01 and a log2 fold-change threshold of 1. As an exploratory analysis of dynamics, PCA with hierarchical clustering was applied to max-normalized trajectories of the 1000 most abundant clonotypes. The CD4 or CD8 phenotype of responding clones was assigned using the separately sequenced CD4+ and CD8+ repertoires. TCRdb trimmed the raw reads at Q25, called clones with MiXCR and kept productive beta chains. Entries that share a CDR3 protein sequence are merged under the most common genes and DNA. What appears here as the V and J calls and clone size reflects TCRdb's work, not the paper's. This sample comprises about 500,000 distinct CDR3 sequences, just over 20% of them detected only once. Around 13% of the sample belongs to the ten largest clones.

Ficoll-Paque density gradient centrifugation was used to isolate PBMCs. The sample holds a few counts of this clonotype. Its cognate antigen has yet to be identified. No base qualities exist here, and no much larger clone lies one base off it. The sequenced material came from PBMCs or a T cell subset sorted from them (not recorded which). The clonotype was recovered from an adult woman who had mild COVID-19 (a few samples of this study predate the infection). The sample titles of this study are shuffled in the database, so cell type and time point are left out; the donor was told from shared clones.

The nucleotide sequence reads as follows: TGTGCCAGCAGTTATACGGGAGGCGGTATAGATACGCAGTATTTT. Translation gives CASSYTGGGIDTQYF. The chain links TRBV12-3 or TRBV12-4 with TRBJ2-3, with 7 junctional bases fitting TRBD2. The CDR3 starts with the cysteine, ends with the phenylalanine, and has 15 residues. The only DNA kept is the CDR3, 45 bases in frame from the first base. V loses 4 bases at its end and J loses 5 bases; junction bases beyond the gene matches: 9.